This is a list of T cell receptor beta chains from one sample in a study of blood T cell repertoires in COVID-19. Assay: immunoSEQ multiplex PCR; the TCRdb copy retains only in-frame clones and omits some. The data hold 110,000 to 150,000 clones, with roughly 80% observed a single time. The sequencing sample was made of PBMCs or T cells enriched from blood (not recorded which). The receptors derive from a woman aged 40 to 50 who had recovered from COVID-19. Both conserved end residues are part of each CDR3. Each record gives: V gene, D gene, J gene, clone size, CDR3 protein, CDR3 DNA. The D gene is left open where the match is weak. Size is omitted from some rows. Given values are once, few, many or a class for expanded clones.

TRBV11-2	NA	TRBJ2-1	NA	CASSYNNNEQFF	TGTGCCAGCAGCTATAATAACAATGAGCAGTTCTTC
TRBV3-1/TRBV3-2	NA	TRBJ1-6	NA	CASSQGTNNSPLHF	TGTGCCAGCAGCCAAGGGACAAATAATTCACCCCTCCACTTT
TRBV19	TRBD1	TRBJ1-1	NA	CASSKGQGAAEAFF	TGTGCCAGTAGTAAGGGACAGGGGGCCGCTGAAGCTTTCTTT
TRBV6-5	TRBD1	TRBJ1-2	NA	CASRDTGTGSLGYTF	TGTGCCAGCAGAGACACCGGGACAGGGTCCTTAGGCTACACCTTC
TRBV2	TRBD2	TRBJ2-7	NA	CASSTKGGGSSYEQYF	TGTGCCAGCAGTACCAAGGGCGGGGGGTCCTCCTACGAGCAGTACTTC
TRBV21-1	NA	TRBJ2-7	NA	CASSEEGTGSYEQYF	TGTGCCAGCAGCGAAGAGGGGACAGGGTCGTACGAGCAGTACTTC
TRBV4-1	NA	TRBJ1-5	NA	CASSQTGQRAGNQPQHF	TGCGCCAGCAGCCAAACTGGCCAGAGGGCTGGCAATCAGCCCCAGCATTTT
TRBV27	TRBD2	TRBJ2-3	once	CASGGLDVTDTQYF	TGTGCCAGCGGGGGACTAGATGTCACAGATACGCAGTATTTT
TRBV5-1	NA	TRBJ2-1	NA	CASSLVLASTSYNEQFF	TGCGCCAGCAGCTTGGTTCTAGCTTCGACTTCTTACAATGAGCAGTTCTTC
TRBV30	NA	TRBJ1-2	NA	CAWSVFEGGHGYTF	TGTGCCTGGAGTGTCTTCGAGGGGGGGCATGGCTACACCTTC
TRBV6-5	NA	TRBJ2-7	NA	CASTSDHEQYF	TGTGCCAGCACGTCAGATCATGAGCAGTACTTC
TRBV15	TRBD2	TRBJ2-1	once	CATQSTGGLPNEQFF	TGTGCCACCCAATCAACGGGGGGGCTCCCCAATGAGCAGTTCTTC
TRBV5-1	TRBD1	TRBJ2-7	NA	CASSPAGGSEQYF	TGCGCCAGCAGCCCCGCAGGGGGTAGCGAGCAGTACTTC
TRBV14	NA	TRBJ1-1	few	CASSQDLGNTYTEAFF	TGTGCCAGCAGCCAAGATCTAGGTAACACATACACTGAAGCTTTCTTT
TRBV2	NA	TRBJ2-7	NA	CASSAGVAYEQYF	TGTGCCAGCAGTGCGGGGGTTGCGTACGAGCAGTACTTC
TRBV18	NA	TRBJ2-2	NA	CASSAQGGTNTGELFF	TGTGCCAGCTCTGCGCAGGGGGGAACGAACACCGGGGAGCTGTTTTTT
TRBV18	NA	TRBJ1-4	NA	CASSPQTGFRDEKLFF	TGTGCCAGCTCACCCCAAACGGGGTTTCGGGATGAAAAACTGTTTTTT
TRBV30	NA	TRBJ2-2	few	CAWSVRFVGELFF	TGTGCCTGGAGTGTTCGTTTTGTCGGGGAGCTGTTTTTT
TRBV6-5	TRBD2	TRBJ2-1	few	CASRTGTSGMYEQFF	TGTGCCAGCAGAACCGGGACTAGCGGGATGTATGAGCAGTTCTTC
TRBV2	TRBD1	TRBJ2-7	few	CASLRGRDRGLGQYF	TGTGCCAGCCTTAGAGGCCGGGACAGGGGGCTGGGGCAGTACTTC
TRBV19	NA	TRBJ2-1	NA	CASSMNREGEQFF	TGTGCCAGTAGTATGAACCGAGAGGGTGAGCAGTTCTTC
TRBV30	TRBD2	TRBJ2-5	few	CAWSATRTSGGIQETQYF	TGTGCCTGGAGTGCAACTAGGACTAGCGGGGGAATTCAAGAGACCCAGTACTTC
TRBV30	NA	TRBJ2-5	NA	CAYQEGRIGETQYF	TGTGCCTACCAGGAGGGAAGAATAGGAGAGACCCAGTACTTC
TRBV11-2	TRBD1	TRBJ2-7	NA	CASSFGQVNWWEQYF	TGTGCCAGCAGTTTTGGACAGGTCAATTGGTGGGAGCAGTACTTC
TRBV7-9	NA	TRBJ2-2	NA	CASSLARTGELFF	TGTGCCAGCAGCTTAGCGCGCACCGGGGAGCTGTTTTTT
TRBV5-4	TRBD1	TRBJ1-2	NA	CASSLRAGTGDNGYTF	TGTGCCAGCAGCTTACGTGCCGGGACAGGGGACAATGGCTACACCTTC
TRBV4-1	TRBD1	TRBJ2-7	once	CASSRVSTGGVEKYF	TGCGCCAGCAGCCGAGTCTCGACAGGGGGCGTTGAAAAGTACTTC
TRBV11-2	NA	TRBJ1-5	NA	CASSLTGGRNQPQHF	TGTGCCAGCAGCTTAACGGGGGGCCGGAATCAGCCCCAGCATTTT
TRBV29-1	TRBD1	TRBJ1-2	NA	CSARGTGAADANGYTF	TGCAGCGCTAGAGGGACAGGTGCCGCCGATGCTAATGGCTACACCTTC
TRBV13	TRBD1	TRBJ1-2	NA	CASSTGQGAYGYTF	TGTGCCAGCAGCACGGGACAGGGGGCCTATGGCTACACCTTC
TRBV6-6	TRBD1	TRBJ2-2	NA	CASSYTARGTGELFF	TGTGCCAGCAGTTACACCGCCAGGGGGACCGGGGAGCTGTTTTTT
TRBV30	NA	TRBJ1-1	NA	CAWRLGGTTEAFF	TGTGCCTGGAGATTGGGGGGAACCACTGAAGCTTTCTTT
TRBV2	NA	TRBJ2-7	once	CASSELQGMGEQYF	TGTGCCAGCAGTGAATTGCAGGGTATGGGGGAGCAGTACTTC
TRBV2	NA	TRBJ2-7	NA	CASSGYSLSYEQYF	TGTGCCAGCAGCGGTTACAGCCTCTCTTACGAGCAGTACTTC
TRBV6-6	TRBD2	TRBJ2-1	NA	CASSRSTPLAGGFDNEQFF	TGTGCCAGCAGCCGATCCACTCCCCTAGCGGGAGGGTTCGACAATGAGCAGTTCTTC
TRBV3-1/TRBV3-2	NA	TRBJ1-4	NA	CASSQSAGGGANEKLFF	TGTGCCAGCAGCCAGTCAGCCGGAGGGGGGGCGAATGAAAAACTGTTTTTT
TRBV5-1	NA	TRBJ1-5	NA	CASISGCGACQPQHF	TGCGCCAGCATCTCCGGGTGTGGGGCTTGTCAGCCCCAGCATTTT
TRBV7-9	TRBD1	TRBJ2-5	many	CASSPGTDRYF	TGTGCCAGCAGCCCCGGGACAGATCGGTACTTC
TRBV7-8	TRBD2	TRBJ2-1	NA	CASSDGTSGSHHGRVEQFF	TGTGCCAGCAGCGACGGGACTAGCGGGAGCCACCACGGACGGGTGGAGCAGTTCTTC
TRBV9	NA	TRBJ2-5	NA	CASSVGARTQETQYF	TGTGCCAGCAGCGTAGGGGCCAGAACGCAAGAGACCCAGTACTTC
TRBV27	NA	TRBJ1-2	NA	CASSLDGNYGYTF	TGTGCCAGCAGTTTAGACGGGAACTATGGCTACACCTTC
TRBV4-1	TRBD2	TRBJ2-2	NA	CASSRVPLAGGRLDTGELFF	TGCGCCAGCAGCCGAGTACCTCTAGCGGGGGGGCGTCTTGACACCGGGGAGCTGTTTTTT
TRBV5-4	NA	TRBJ2-7	NA	CASSLNSYEQYF	TGTGCCAGCAGCCTTAACTCCTACGAGCAGTACTTC
TRBV2	NA	TRBJ2-2	NA	CASRLKTGTGELFF	TGTGCCAGCAGACTTAAGACAGGCACCGGGGAGCTGTTTTTT
TRBV2	NA	TRBJ1-1	NA	CASRPLAGTLEAFF	TGTGCCAGCCGCCCATTGGCAGGAACGCTTGAAGCTTTCTTT